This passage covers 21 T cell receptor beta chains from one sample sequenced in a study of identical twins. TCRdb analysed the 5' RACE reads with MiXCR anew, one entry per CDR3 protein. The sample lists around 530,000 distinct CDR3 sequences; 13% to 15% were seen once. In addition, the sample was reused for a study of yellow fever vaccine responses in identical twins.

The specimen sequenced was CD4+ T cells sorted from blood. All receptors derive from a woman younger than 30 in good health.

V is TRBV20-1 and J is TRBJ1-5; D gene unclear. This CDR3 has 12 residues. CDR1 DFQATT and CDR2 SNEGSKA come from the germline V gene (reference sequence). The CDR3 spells CSVIVSNQPQHF. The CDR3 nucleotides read TGCAGCGTTATCGTTAGCAATCAGCCCCAGCATTTT.

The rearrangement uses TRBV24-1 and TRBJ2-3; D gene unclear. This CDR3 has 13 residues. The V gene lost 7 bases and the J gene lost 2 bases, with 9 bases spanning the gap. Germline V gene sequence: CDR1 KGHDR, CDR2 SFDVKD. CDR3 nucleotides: TGTGCCACCAGCCCAGAGTACACAGATACGCAGTATTTT. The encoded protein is CATSPEYTDTQYF.

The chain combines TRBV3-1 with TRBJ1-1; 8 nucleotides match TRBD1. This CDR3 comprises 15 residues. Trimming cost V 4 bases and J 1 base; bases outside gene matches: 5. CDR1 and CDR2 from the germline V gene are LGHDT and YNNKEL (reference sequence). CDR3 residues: CASSLGQAKNTEAFF. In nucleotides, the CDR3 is TGTGCCAGCAGCCTGGGACAGGCGAAGAACACTGAAGCTTTCTTT.

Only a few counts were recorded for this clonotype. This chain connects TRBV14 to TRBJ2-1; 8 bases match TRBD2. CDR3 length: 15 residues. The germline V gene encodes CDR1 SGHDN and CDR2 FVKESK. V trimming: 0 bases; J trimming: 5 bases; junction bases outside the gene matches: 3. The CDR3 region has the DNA TGTGCCAGCAGCCAAGATGGGACTAGTCACAATGAGCAGTTCTTC. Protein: CASSQDGTSHNEQFF.

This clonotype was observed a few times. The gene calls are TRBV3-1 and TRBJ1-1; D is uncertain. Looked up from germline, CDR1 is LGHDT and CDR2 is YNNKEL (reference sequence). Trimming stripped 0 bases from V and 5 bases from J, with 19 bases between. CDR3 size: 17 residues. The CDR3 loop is CASSQDVGSIVRTEAFF. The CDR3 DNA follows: TGTGCCAGCAGCCAAGATGTAGGGAGTATCGTTAGGACTGAAGCTTTCTTT.

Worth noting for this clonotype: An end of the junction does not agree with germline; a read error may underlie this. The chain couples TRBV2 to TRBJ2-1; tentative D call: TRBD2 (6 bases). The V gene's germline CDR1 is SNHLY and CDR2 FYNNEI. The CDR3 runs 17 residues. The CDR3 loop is CASREEVFSGLYNEQFF. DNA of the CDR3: TGTGCCAGCAGAGAAGAGGTGTTTAGCGGACTTTACAATGAGCAGTTCTTC.

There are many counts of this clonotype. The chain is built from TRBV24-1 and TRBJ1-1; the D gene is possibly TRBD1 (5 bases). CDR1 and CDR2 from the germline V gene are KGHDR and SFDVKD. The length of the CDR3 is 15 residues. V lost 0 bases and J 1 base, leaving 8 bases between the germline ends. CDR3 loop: CATSDLHDRNTEAFF. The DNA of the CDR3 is TGTGCCACCAGTGATTTGCACGACAGGAACACTGAAGCTTTCTTT.

DNA of the CDR3: TGTGCCAGCAGCCCGGGTAGGGGCTTTACCTACGAGCAGTACTTC. This encodes CASSPGRGFTYEQYF. The V and J genes are TRBV27 and TRBJ2-7, with D possibly being TRBD1 (5 bases). Trimming stripped 6 bases from V and 2 bases from J, with 17 bases between. The germline V gene encodes CDR1 MNHEY and CDR2 SMNVEV (reference sequence). The CDR3 has 15 residues.

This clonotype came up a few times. CDR3 bases: TGTGCCAGCAGTCTAGCGGAGACCACAGATACGCAGTATTTT. It yields the protein CASSLAETTDTQYF. The rearrangement uses TRBV6-1 and TRBJ2-3, with 7 positions matching TRBD2. Trimming took 5 bases from V and 2 from J; bases not matched to a gene: 4. Germline lookup yields CDR1 MNHNS and CDR2 SASEGT. This CDR3 contains 14 residues.

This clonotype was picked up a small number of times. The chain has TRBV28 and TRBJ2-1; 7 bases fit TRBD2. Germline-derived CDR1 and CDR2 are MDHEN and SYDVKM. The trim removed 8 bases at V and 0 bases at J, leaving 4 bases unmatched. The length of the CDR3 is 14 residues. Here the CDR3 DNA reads TGTGCCAGCCAATGGGGGGGCTCCTACAATGAGCAGTTCTTC. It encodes CASQWGGSYNEQFF. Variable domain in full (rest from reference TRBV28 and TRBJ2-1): DVKVTQSSRYLVKRTGEKVFLECVQDMDHENMFWYRQDPGLGLRLIYFSYDVKMKEKGDIPEGYSVSREKKERFSLILESASTNQTSMYLCASQWGGSYNEQFFGPGTRLTVL.

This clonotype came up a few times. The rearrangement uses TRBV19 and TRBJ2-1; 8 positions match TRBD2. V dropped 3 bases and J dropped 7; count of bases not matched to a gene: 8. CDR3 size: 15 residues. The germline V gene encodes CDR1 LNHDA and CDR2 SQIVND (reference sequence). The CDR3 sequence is CASSIREGGGNEQFF. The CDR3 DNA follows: TGTGCCAGTAGTATTCGGGAGGGAGGTGGGAATGAGCAGTTCTTC.

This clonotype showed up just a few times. The CDR3 spells CASSQSGPTEAFF. In nucleotides, the CDR3 is TGCGCCAGCAGCCAAAGTGGGCCCACTGAAGCTTTCTTT. This rearrangement joins TRBV4-1 to TRBJ1-1; D ambiguous. V was clipped by 2 bases and J by 4 bases, with 8 bases between them. Germline CDR1 MGHRA, CDR2 YSYEKL. The CDR3 length is 13 residues.

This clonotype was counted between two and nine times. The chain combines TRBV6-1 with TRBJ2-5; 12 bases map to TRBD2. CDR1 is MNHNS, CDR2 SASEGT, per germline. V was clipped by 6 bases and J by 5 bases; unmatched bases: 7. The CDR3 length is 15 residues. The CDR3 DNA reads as TGTGCCAGCAGGAGACTAGCGGGGGCGGGGGAGACCCAGTACTTC. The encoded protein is CASRRLAGAGETQYF.

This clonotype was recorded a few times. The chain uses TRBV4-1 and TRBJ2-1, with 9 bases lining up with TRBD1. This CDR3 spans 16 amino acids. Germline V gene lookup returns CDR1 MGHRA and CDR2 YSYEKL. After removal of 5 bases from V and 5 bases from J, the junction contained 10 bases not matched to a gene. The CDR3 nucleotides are TGCGCCAGCAGCACCCCCCCGGGACAGGGCCACAATGAGCAGTTCTTC. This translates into CASSTPPGQGHNEQFF.

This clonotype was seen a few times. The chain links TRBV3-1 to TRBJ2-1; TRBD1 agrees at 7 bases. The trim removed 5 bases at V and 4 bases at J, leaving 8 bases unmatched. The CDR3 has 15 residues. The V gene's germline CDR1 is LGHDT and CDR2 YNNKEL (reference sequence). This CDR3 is CASSATQGSYNEQFF. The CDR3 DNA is TGTGCCAGCAGCGCAACACAGGGGTCTTACAATGAGCAGTTCTTC.

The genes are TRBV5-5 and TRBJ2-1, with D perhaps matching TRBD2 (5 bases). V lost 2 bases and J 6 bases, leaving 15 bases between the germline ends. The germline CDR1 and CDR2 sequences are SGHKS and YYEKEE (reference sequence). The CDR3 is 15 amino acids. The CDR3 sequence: CASSLELVFGNEQFF. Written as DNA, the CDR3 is TGTGCCAGCAGCTTAGAACTAGTTTTTGGCAATGAGCAGTTCTTC.

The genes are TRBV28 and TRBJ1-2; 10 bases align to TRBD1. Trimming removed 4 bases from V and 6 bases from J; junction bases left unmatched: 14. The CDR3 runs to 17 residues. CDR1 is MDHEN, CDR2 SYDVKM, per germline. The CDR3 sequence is CASSSPTAGQGIHGYTF. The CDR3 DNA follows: TGTGCCAGCAGTTCCCCTACCGCGGGACAGGGGATCCATGGCTACACCTTC.

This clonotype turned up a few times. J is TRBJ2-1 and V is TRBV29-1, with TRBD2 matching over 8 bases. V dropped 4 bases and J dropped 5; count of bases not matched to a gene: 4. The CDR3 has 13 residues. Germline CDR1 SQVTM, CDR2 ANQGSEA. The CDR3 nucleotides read TGCAGCGTTGGCGGGGGGCCCGACAATGAGCAGTTCTTC. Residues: CSVGGGPDNEQFF.

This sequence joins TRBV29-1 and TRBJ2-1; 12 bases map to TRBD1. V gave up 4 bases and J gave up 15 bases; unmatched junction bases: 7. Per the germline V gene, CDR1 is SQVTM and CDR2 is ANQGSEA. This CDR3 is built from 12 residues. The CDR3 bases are TGCAGCGTTGGGGACAGGGGGCGGGTAATGTTCTTC. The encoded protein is CSVGDRGRVMFF.

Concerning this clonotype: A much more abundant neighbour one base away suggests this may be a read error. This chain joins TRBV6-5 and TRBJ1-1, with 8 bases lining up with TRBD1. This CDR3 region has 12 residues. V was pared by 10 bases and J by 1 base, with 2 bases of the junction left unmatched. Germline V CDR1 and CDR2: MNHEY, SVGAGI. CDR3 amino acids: CATDRGNTEAFF. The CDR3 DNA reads TGTGCCACCGACAGGGGGAACACTGAAGCTTTCTTT.

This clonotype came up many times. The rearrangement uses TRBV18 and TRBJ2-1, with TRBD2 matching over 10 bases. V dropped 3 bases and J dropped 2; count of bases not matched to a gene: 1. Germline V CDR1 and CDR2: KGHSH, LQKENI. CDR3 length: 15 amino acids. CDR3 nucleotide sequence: TGTGCCAGCTCACCCACTAGCGGGACCTACAATGAGCAGTTCTTC. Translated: CASSPTSGTYNEQFF. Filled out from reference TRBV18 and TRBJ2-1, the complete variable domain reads NAGVMQNPRHLVRRRGQEARLRCSPMKGHSHVYWYRQLPEEGLKFMVYLQKENIIDESGMPKERFSAEFPKEGPSILRIQQVVRGDSAAYFCASSPTSGTYNEQFFGPGTRLTVL.